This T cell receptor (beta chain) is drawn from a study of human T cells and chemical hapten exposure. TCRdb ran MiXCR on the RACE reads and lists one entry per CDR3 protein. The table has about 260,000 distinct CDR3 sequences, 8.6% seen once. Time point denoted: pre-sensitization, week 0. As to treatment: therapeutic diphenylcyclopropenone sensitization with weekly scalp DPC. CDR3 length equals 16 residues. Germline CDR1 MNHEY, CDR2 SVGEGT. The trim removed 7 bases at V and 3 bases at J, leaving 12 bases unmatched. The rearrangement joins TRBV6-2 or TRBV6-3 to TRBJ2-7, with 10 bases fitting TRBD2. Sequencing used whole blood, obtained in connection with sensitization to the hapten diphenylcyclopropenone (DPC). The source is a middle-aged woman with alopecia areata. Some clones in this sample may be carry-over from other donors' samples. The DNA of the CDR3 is TGTGCCAGCAACCACCCAGGACTAGCGGACGACTACGAGCAGTACTTC. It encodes CASNHPGLADDYEQYF.